This T cell receptor beta chain was captured by sequencing in a study of T cell repertoires in cytomegalovirus infection. Study-level information: In public TCR beta signatures, there were indications of both CMV infection and matching HLA type.

TCRdb independently ran MiXCR on the reads; one entry per CDR3 protein. The sample holds around 320,000 distinct CDR3 sequences; around a tenth are singletons and the top ten take around 4.5%. This CDR3 contains 15 residues. Germline lookup yields CDR1 MGHDK and CDR2 SYGVNS. V gave up 2 bases and J gave up 3 bases, with 10 bases separating them. Whole-study findings and limits: CMV carriers with the relevant HLA were identified by cumulative public TCR beta family frequency.

On this clonotype itself: Its antigen is not identified.

The sequenced sample was PBMCs. The chain links TRBV25-1 to TRBJ2-2; TRBD2 is a possible D gene (6 bases). This sequence originates from a human donor in good health (CMV status not recorded). Some clones in this sample may be carry-over from other donors' samples. In DNA form, the CDR3 reads TGTGCCAGCAGTGAAGCGGGAAGGGACACCGGGGAGCTGTTTTTT. It specifies CASSEAGRDTGELFF.